What follows is one T cell receptor beta chain and its context. It lacks a known antigen. The input lacks base qualities; no much larger clone sits a single base away. Genomic DNA was isolated using the Qiagen DNeasy kit from unsorted PBMCs as well as from negatively selected CD4+ and CD8+ fractions. TCR beta CDR3 regions were amplified by immunoSEQ multiplex PCR using primers annealing to V and J segments. A synthetic immune receptor repertoire was used to minimize amplification bias, and any remaining bias was removed computationally after sequencing. Per the authors' processing: Repertoire diversity was quantified as the Shannon entropy index using custom Python scripts. Unsorted, CD4+ and CD8+ repertoires were examined separately, except in combined analyses, for which CD4+ and CD8+ sequences were merged in silico. In TCRdb, the immuneACCESS table is reduced to in-frame sequences with V and J assigned. These tables do not hold every clone; where another copy was compared, an unresolved V gene accounts for under half, and the others remain unexplained. The V and J calls and clone size are taken from that table; D and trimming were inferred from the DNA. This sample lists 20,000 to 30,000 clones; about 90% were detected once. Roughly 0.58% of the sample is in the top ten clones.

The sample originates from a study of PD-1 blockade in classical Hodgkin lymphoma (dated by TCRdb to 2020 to 2021). General notes on the study: A peripheral blood immune signature of response to PD-1 blockade in classical Hodgkin lymphoma was defined using TCR beta sequencing and CyTOF.

Overall study results and their limits: Baseline TCR diversity was reported to be lower in newly diagnosed patients than in healthy donors and to be lower still in relapsed/refractory patients. The study was limited to a single clinical trial cohort, and causes of repertoire differences, possibly disease activity or prior therapy, remained undefined.

The label giving this sample's time point can be read as: newly diagnosed, previously untreated cHL patient sample. CD4+ T cells were purified from thawed PBMCs by magnetic negative selection with a Miltenyi CD4+ T cell isolation kit. As a comparison group for the relapsed/refractory trial patients, PBMCs were sequenced from patients with newly diagnosed, previously untreated classical Hodgkin lymphoma. Peripheral blood was collected in 8 mL Vacutainer Cell Preparation Tubes, from which PBMCs were isolated by centrifugation and then cryopreserved. Purified CD4+ and CD8+ fractions were prepared only for cases in which an additional PBMC sample was available. On LS columns in a quadroMACS separator, the magnetically labelled cells were depleted, and the flow-through was collected as the purified fraction. There are 13 amino acids in the CDR3, from cysteine to phenylalanine inclusive. The retained sequence is limited to the CDR3, 39 bases, with the frame set at the first base. In the germline V gene, CDR1 corresponds to ENHRY and CDR2 to SYGVKD. The V end gives up 10 bases and the J end 0 bases, leaving 5 bases in the junction not matched to a gene.

The TCR originated in a human donor with classical Hodgkin lymphoma. The sequence links TRBV10-3 to TRBJ1-2; TRBD1 lines up with 7 middle nucleotides. The sequencing input was CD4+ T cells from blood. This receptor has the CDR3 CATRDSTNYGYTF. The base sequence is TGTGCCACGAGGGACAGTACTAACTATGGCTACACCTTC.